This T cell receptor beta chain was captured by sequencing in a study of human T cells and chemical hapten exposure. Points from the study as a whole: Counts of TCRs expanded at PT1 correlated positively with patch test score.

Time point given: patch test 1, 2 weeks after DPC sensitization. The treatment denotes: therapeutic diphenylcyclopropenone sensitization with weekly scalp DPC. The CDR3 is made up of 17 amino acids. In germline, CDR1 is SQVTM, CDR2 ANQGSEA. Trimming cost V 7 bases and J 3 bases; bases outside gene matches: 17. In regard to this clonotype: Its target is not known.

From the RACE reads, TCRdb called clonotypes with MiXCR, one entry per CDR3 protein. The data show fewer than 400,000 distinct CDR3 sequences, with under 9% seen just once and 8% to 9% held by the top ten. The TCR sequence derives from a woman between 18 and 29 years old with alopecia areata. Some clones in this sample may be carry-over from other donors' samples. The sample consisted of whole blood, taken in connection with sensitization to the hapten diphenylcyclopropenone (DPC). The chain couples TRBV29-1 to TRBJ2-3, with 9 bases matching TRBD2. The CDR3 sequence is CSALGWRGGTITDTQYF. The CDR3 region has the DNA TGCAGCGCGCTCGGTTGGCGGGGGGGAACTATAACAGATACGCAGTATTTT.